These 4 T cell receptor beta chains originate from one sample sequenced in a study of blood T cell repertoires in COVID-19. Profiled with immunoSEQ multiplex PCR; TCRdb holds only in-frame clones, not every one. The sample includes 150,000 or so clones, 75% to 85% of them seen just once. Sequencing input: PBMCs or T cells enriched from blood (not recorded which). Receptors were obtained from a middle-aged man who had recovered from COVID-19.

The chain links TRBV19 to TRBJ2-3; D not certain. The V and J ends lost 4 bases and 2 bases respectively, with 13 bases between them. This CDR3 is built from 15 residues. Germline V gene sequence: CDR1 LNHDA, CDR2 SQIVND (reference sequence). The DNA of the CDR3 is TGTGCCAGTAGTAATCGGCCAGGATTCACAGATACGCAGTATTTT. It yields the protein CASSNRPGFTDTQYF.

This clone was seen more than once but under ten times. The V and J genes are TRBV6-1 and TRBJ1-2, with TRBD1 as a possible D gene (6 bases). Germline V gene lookup returns CDR1 MNHNS and CDR2 SASEGT. This CDR3 has 14 amino acids. Deletions cut 2 bases from V and 8 bases from J, with 15 bases between. The CDR3, as DNA: TGTGCCAGCAGTGAAAGACAGGTCCTAAGCGGCTACACCTTC. This gives the protein CASSERQVLSGYTF.

The gene calls are TRBV24-1 and TRBJ2-1; 10 bases map to TRBD2. This CDR3 has 16 residues. V lost 1 base to trimming and J lost 5 bases; unmatched junction nucleotides: 4. Germline CDR1 is KGHDR and CDR2 is SFDVKD. The CDR3 sequence: CATSDFSLAGDNEQFF. In DNA form, the CDR3 reads TGTGCCACCAGTGATTTTTCGCTAGCGGGGGACAATGAGCAGTTCTTC.

The genes are TRBV7-3 and TRBJ2-1; 9 nucleotides match TRBD2. The CDR3 runs 15 residues. In germline, CDR1 is SGHTA, CDR2 FQGTGA. J lost 9 bases, V lost 5 bases, and 11 bases had no gene match. CDR3 DNA sequence: TGTGCCAGCAGCCCTGGCGGGGGGGCCGGGGGTGAGCAGTTCTTC. Translated, it gives CASSPGGGAGGEQFF.